The 31 T cell receptor beta chains below all came from one sample that was sequenced in a study of cytomegalovirus exposure and HLA in healthy donors. 60 Vbeta and 13 Jbeta primers were used in PCR. Repertoires were generated with immunoSEQ multiplex PCR, while TCRdb's copy carries only in-frame clones and drops some. The repertoire holds 160,000 or so clones, with more than 70% as singletons. The sample was PBMCs. The source of these receptors is a man aged 55 to 70 in good health and CMV-seronegative.

This clone occurred once. V gene TRBV7-8 combines with J gene TRBJ1-5, with D unresolved. Trimming removed 1 base from V and 8 bases from J, with 9 bases in between. This CDR3 is 13 amino acids long. Germline V gives CDR1 SGHVS, CDR2 FQNEAQ. DNA for the CDR3: TGTGCCAGCAGCTTAGTCGTTTCGGAGCCCCAGCATTTT. It specifies CASSLVVSEPQHF.

The rearrangement uses TRBV5-6 and TRBJ1-2, with 8 bases fitting TRBD1. This CDR3 contains 13 residues. V lost 4 bases, J lost 3 bases, and 2 bases stayed unmatched. The germline V gene has CDR1 SGHDT and CDR2 YYEEEE. This chain's CDR3 is CASSVDRDYGYTF. In nucleotides, the CDR3 is TGTGCCAGCAGCGTGGACAGGGACTATGGCTACACCTTC.

The gene calls are TRBV27 and TRBJ2-5; maybe TRBD2 (6 bases). Germline CDR1 is MNHEY and CDR2 is SMNVEV (reference sequence). V was trimmed by 5 bases and J by 8 bases, leaving 15 bases between them. CDR3 size: 13 residues. CDR3 sequence: CASSSGPLQTQYF. The CDR3 nucleotides are TGTGCCAGCAGTAGCGGGCCACTTCAAACCCAGTACTTC.

V usage is TRBV4-1 and J usage is TRBJ1-2; D remains unclear. From germline, CDR1 is MGHRA and CDR2 YSYEKL. This CDR3 contains 14 residues. V was cut by 0 bases and J by 1 base, with 6 bases left in between. CDR3 region: CASSQDESNYGYTF. Written as DNA, the CDR3 is TGCGCCAGCAGCCAAGACGAGAGTAACTATGGCTACACCTTC.

This clone turned up a few times. The genes are TRBV13 and TRBJ2-5, with D possibly being TRBD2 (6 bases). The DNA end lines up better with TRBJ2-7; the J call may be wrong. Looked up from germline, CDR1 is PRHDT and CDR2 is FYEKMQ (reference sequence). The CDR3 length is 14 residues. Here the CDR3 DNA reads TGTGCCAGCAGCTTTCAGGCGGGGTCCTACGAGCAGTACTTC. Residues: CASSFQAGSYEQYF.

The chain uses TRBV28 and TRBJ1-2, with D perhaps matching TRBD1 (5 bases). Germline loops: CDR1 MDHEN, CDR2 SYDVKM. This CDR3 is 13 amino acids long. Trimming pared 10 bases from V and 8 bases from J, leaving 20 bases between. In nucleotides, the CDR3 is TGTGCCACCGGAATCGGGCAGGGCGGCGGCTACACCTTC. It is translated as CATGIGQGGGYTF.

This chain joins TRBV5-6 and TRBJ2-5, with D perhaps matching TRBD1 (5 bases). Trimming took 0 bases from V and 5 from J, leaving 11 bases between them. The CDR3 is made up of 14 amino acids. Germline assignment: CDR1 SGHDT and CDR2 YYEEEE. The DNA of the CDR3 is TGTGCCAGCAGCTTGGGGGCCCCAGGGGAGACCCAGTACTTC. Translation gives CASSLGAPGETQYF.

The rearrangement joins TRBV4-3 to TRBJ2-7; weak D call: TRBD2 (5 bases). The CDR3 spans 14 residues. V lost 1 base and J lost 6, with 13 bases in between. Germline assignment: CDR1 LGHNA and CDR2 YSLEER. The CDR3 loop reads CASSQGTSVGEQYF. CDR3 in DNA: TGCGCCAGCAGCCAAGGGACTTCAGTAGGCGAGCAGTACTTC.

This sequence joins TRBV2 and TRBJ2-3; D is possibly TRBD2 (6 bases). The germline V gene encodes CDR1 SNHLY and CDR2 FYNNEI. V lost 10 bases and J 4 bases, leaving 18 bases between the germline ends. The CDR3 runs to 14 residues. The CDR3 sequence is CATGTLMGPDTQYF. CDR3 sequence (DNA): TGTGCCACAGGGACTCTTATGGGTCCAGATACGCAGTATTTT.

Worth noting for this clone: At one of its ends the junction is not consistent with the germline gene, which may arise from a read error. The genes are TRBV7-9 and TRBJ2-7; TRBD1 is a possible D gene (6 bases). Looked up from germline, CDR1 is SEHNR and CDR2 is FQNEAQ (reference sequence). The CDR3 consists of 15 residues. CDR3 DNA: TGTTCCAGCAGCTCACTCGGACAGTTAGTCTACGAGCAGTACTTC. Translating it yields CSSSSLGQLVYEQYF. The whole variable domain, filled in from reference TRBV7-9 and TRBJ2-7, reads DTGVSQNPRHKITKRGQNVTFRCDPISEHNRLYWYRQTLGQGPEFLTYFQNEAQLEKSRLLSDRFSAERPKGSFSTLEIQRTEQGDSAMYLCSSSSLGQLVYEQYFGPGTRLTVT.

In its sample, this clone was seen once. V and J are TRBV9 and TRBJ2-3; unclear D gene. This CDR3 spans 12 amino acids. Germline CDR1 reads SGDLS; CDR2 reads YYNGEE. The ends were cut back, 0 bases at V and 4 bases at J, with 3 bases in the middle. Written as DNA, the CDR3 is TGTGCCAGCAGCGTAGTAGCAGATACGCAGTATTTT. This encodes CASSVVADTQYF.

This chain links TRBV10-3 with TRBJ2-2; tentatively, D is TRBD2 (5 bases). Trimming removed 4 bases from V and 0 bases from J, with 12 bases in between. The CDR3 runs to 16 residues. Per the germline V gene, CDR1 is ENHRY and CDR2 is SYGVKD. Here the CDR3 DNA reads TGTGCCATCAGTGTTGGAGGAGCCGCGAACACCGGGGAGCTGTTTTTT. Translation gives CAISVGGAANTGELFF.

The CDR3 here is CATKRRSGANVLTF. As DNA, the CDR3 is TGTGCCACCAAGAGGCGCTCTGGGGCCAACGTCCTGACTTTC. This sequence joins TRBV13 and TRBJ2-6; D is uncertain. The length of the CDR3 is 14 residues. Trimming took 10 bases from V and 0 from J, leaving 10 bases between them. Per the germline V gene, CDR1 is PRHDT and CDR2 is FYEKMQ (reference sequence).

V and J are TRBV28 and TRBJ1-1; 7 bases line up with TRBD1. Germline V gene lookup returns CDR1 MDHEN and CDR2 SYDVKM. This CDR3 is 15 amino acids long. V shed 2 bases and J 8 bases; nucleotides not matched to a gene: 11. This CDR3 reads CASSLPQTGMREAFF. The CDR3 nucleotides are TGTGCCAGCAGTTTACCCCAGACAGGGATGAGAGAAGCTTTCTTT.

The chain uses TRBV5-4 and TRBJ1-6; D gene unclear. This CDR3 is built from 13 residues. CDR1 and CDR2 (germline): SGHNT, YYREEE (reference sequence). V lost 0 bases, J lost 9 bases, and 7 bases lay in between. The CDR3 DNA sequence: TGTGCCAGCAGCTTGGACGGGAGTTCACCCCTCCACTTT. This codes for CASSLDGSSPLHF.

This clone was picked up one time. The J gene is TRBJ2-7, the V gene TRBV7-9, with 12 positions matching TRBD2. Germline lookup yields CDR1 SEHNR and CDR2 FQNEAQ (reference sequence). CDR3 length equals 16 residues. The ends lost 5 bases at V and 3 bases at J; junction bases unmatched: 8. The CDR3 DNA is TGTGCCAGCAGCCTTGGACTAGCGGGGATGAACTACGAGCAGTACTTC. Residues: CASSLGLAGMNYEQYF.

The chain uses TRBV11-3 and TRBJ2-5, with unresolved D. Judging by the DNA end, TRBJ2-7 fits better; the J call may be wrong. There are 13 residues in the CDR3. Germline values: CDR1 SGHNT, CDR2 YENEEA. The CDR3 reads CASSLGPLHEQYF. The DNA for the CDR3 is TGTGCCAGCAGCTTGGGCCCACTCCACGAGCAGTACTTC.

The DNA of the CDR3 is TGCGCCAGCAGCTTCGGTAGCGGGGGTCCCGAGACCCAGTACTTC. It translates to CASSFGSGGPETQYF. The chain has TRBV5-1 and TRBJ2-5, with 9 nucleotides matching TRBD2. In germline, CDR1 is SGHRS, CDR2 YFSETQ. The length of the CDR3 is 15 residues. V shed 2 bases, J shed 5 bases, and the junction held 7 bases outside the gene matches.

The V gene is TRBV5-1, the J gene TRBJ1-6; D is unresolved. Germline lookup yields CDR1 SGHRS and CDR2 YFSETQ. With 4 bases removed from V and 8 bases from J, the gap between germline ends came to 13 bases. The CDR3 loop spans 14 amino acids. CDR3 sequence reads: CASSGRGSYSPLHF. Written as DNA, the CDR3 is TGCGCCAGCAGCGGGCGGGGATCCTATTCACCCCTCCACTTT. The whole variable domain, filled in from reference TRBV5-1 and TRBJ1-6, reads KAGVTQTPRYLIKTRGQQVTLSCSPISGHRSVSWYQQTPGQGLQFLFEYFSETQRNKGNFPGRFSGRQFSNSRSEMNVSTLELGDSALYLCASSGRGSYSPLHFGNGTRLTVT.

For this clone: The sample has other DNA sequences that encode this CDR3 too. The chain links TRBV6-5 to TRBJ1-1; no firm D call. The V and J ends lost 4 bases and 3 bases respectively, with 6 bases between them. Germline-derived CDR1 and CDR2 are MNHEY and SVGAGI. CDR3 length: 12 residues. The CDR3 here is CASSSQDTEAFF. CDR3 bases: TGTGCCAGCAGTTCGCAGGACACTGAAGCTTTCTTT.

The gene calls are TRBV7-3 and TRBJ1-6, with a weak D call TRBD1 (6 bases). CDR1 is SGHTA, CDR2 FQGTGA, per germline. The CDR3 is made up of 15 amino acids. V was trimmed by 5 bases and J by 6 bases, leaving 14 bases between them. CDR3 nucleotide sequence: TGTGCCAGCAGCCTACAGGGAGGGAGTAATTCACCCCTCCACTTT. It yields the protein CASSLQGGSNSPLHF.

This clone was recorded once. The chain couples TRBV27 to TRBJ2-7; TRBD1 is a possible D gene (6 bases). V dropped 2 bases and J dropped 2 bases, with 10 bases sitting between them. Per germline, CDR1 MNHEY and CDR2 SMNVEV (reference sequence). This CDR3 is 14 amino acids long. The CDR3 DNA reads as TGTGCCAGCAGTTTAGTACAGGGCCCCTACGAGCAGTACTTC. Translation: CASSLVQGPYEQYF.

This rearrangement joins TRBV5-1 to TRBJ2-3, with TRBD1 identical over 7 bases. The trim removed 3 bases at V and 0 bases at J, leaving 7 bases unmatched. The CDR3 spans 16 residues. CDR1 is SGHRS, CDR2 YFSETQ, per germline. The CDR3 DNA sequence: TGCGCCAGCAGCTCCCGGGACAGCGTTAGCACAGATACGCAGTATTTT. This sequence encodes CASSSRDSVSTDTQYF.

This clone showed up just a few times. V usage is TRBV4-1 and J usage is TRBJ1-4; TRBD1 agrees at 12 bases. The CDR3 sequence is 19 residues long. CDR1 is MGHRA and CDR2 is YSYEKL in the germline V gene. V shed 0 bases and J 5 bases; nucleotides not matched to a gene: 10. DNA of the CDR3: TGCGCCAGCAGCCAAGATGGGACAGGGGGCGAATGGGGGAATGAAAAACTGTTTTTT. Translated, it gives CASSQDGTGGEWGNEKLFF.

The chain carries TRBV11-2 and TRBJ1-2; maybe TRBD1 (6 bases). The CDR3 loop spans 13 amino acids. V gave up 1 base and J gave up 6 bases, with 9 bases separating them. CDR1 and CDR2 (germline): SGHAT, FQNNGV. The CDR3 bases are TGTGCCAGCAGCTTAGCGCCAGGGGATGGCTACACCTTC. Amino acid sequence: CASSLAPGDGYTF. The whole variable domain, remainder taken from reference TRBV11-2 and TRBJ1-2, is EAGVAQSPRYKIIEKRQSVAFWCNPISGHATLYWYQQILGQGPKLLIQFQNNGVVDDSQLPKDRFSAERLKGVDSTLKIQPAKLEDSAVYLCASSLAPGDGYTFGSGTRLTVV.

The chain joins TRBV2 to TRBJ1-5, with TRBD1 matching 7 bases. CDR1 and CDR2 (germline): SNHLY, FYNNEI. The CDR3 extends over 13 amino acids. Trimming at V came to 6 bases and at J to 4 bases, leaving 3 bases not matched to a gene. The CDR3 DNA reads TGTGCCAGCAGCGTGACAGGGAATCAGCCCCAGCATTTT. It is translated as CASSVTGNQPQHF. Drawing the rest from reference TRBV2 and TRBJ1-5, the complete variable domain is EPEVTQTPSHQVTQMGQEVILRCVPISNHLYFYWYRQILGQKVEFLVSFYNNEISEKSEIFDDQFSVERPDGSNFTLKIRSTKLEDSAMYFCASSVTGNQPQHFGDGTRLSIL.

This clone was found a few times. The V gene is TRBV21-1, the J gene TRBJ2-2; TRBD1 is the table's D call, not checked against the DNA. TRBV21-1 has pseudogene status. The CDR3 is 20 residues long. CDR3 DNA: TGTGCCAGCAGAAAACCATTGGCAGGGGCCGGGTTACGACTTCCCGGGGAGCTGTTTTTT. Its protein is CASRKPLAGAGLRLPGELFF.

This clone was seen a handful of times. The CDR3 DNA follows: TGCGCCAGCAGTGAGACCGGGACTAGGAGGTCTATGGAGCAGTTCTTC. Protein: CASSETGTRRSMEQFF. The chain combines TRBV10-1 with TRBJ2-1, with TRBD2 matching 8 bases. Germline CDR1 reads WNHNN; CDR2 reads SYGVQD (reference sequence). The junction had 13 bases not matched to a gene; V was cut back by 2 bases and J by 10 bases. The length of the CDR3 is 16 residues.

A single count supports this clone. The chain links TRBV7-3 to TRBJ1-2; weak D call: TRBD1 (6 bases). The V end was cut by 5 bases, the J end by 5 bases, with 18 bases between. Germline values: CDR1 SGHTA, CDR2 FQGTGA. The length of the CDR3 is 15 residues. The CDR3 is CASSPRPGTSYGYTF. The CDR3 DNA reads TGTGCCAGCAGCCCCAGACCCGGGACAAGTTATGGCTACACCTTC.

This clone was picked up one time. V usage is TRBV7-2 and J usage is TRBJ1-6, with 7 bases aligning to TRBD1. V lost 5 bases and J lost 8; bases outside the gene matches: 9. The CDR3 spans 15 residues. Germline CDR1 is SGHTA and CDR2 is FQGNSA. In nucleotides, the CDR3 is TGTGCCAGCAGCACGTTGGCAGGGGGTTATTCACCCCTCCACTTT. Translation gives CASSTLAGGYSPLHF. Full variable domain (rest looked up from reference TRBV7-2 and TRBJ1-6): GAGVSQSPSNKVTEKGKDVELRCDPISGHTALYWYRQSLGQGLEFLIYFQGNSAPDKSGLPSDRFSAERTGGSVSTLTIQRTQQEDSAVYLCASSTLAGGYSPLHFGNGTRLTVT.

The V call is TRBV7-2, the J call TRBJ2-7; D possibly corresponds to TRBD2 (5 bases). Germline CDR1 and CDR2: SGHTA and FQGNSA. This CDR3 spans 14 amino acids. Trimming stripped 3 bases from V and 3 bases from J, with 12 bases between. The CDR3 loop reads CASSFRASRYEQYF. The CDR3 coding sequence is TGTGCCAGCAGCTTTAGGGCTAGCCGCTACGAGCAGTACTTC. Complete variable domain (other parts from reference TRBV7-2 and TRBJ2-7): GAGVSQSPSNKVTEKGKDVELRCDPISGHTALYWYRQSLGQGLEFLIYFQGNSAPDKSGLPSDRFSAERTGGSVSTLTIQRTQQEDSAVYLCASSFRASRYEQYFGPGTRLTVT.